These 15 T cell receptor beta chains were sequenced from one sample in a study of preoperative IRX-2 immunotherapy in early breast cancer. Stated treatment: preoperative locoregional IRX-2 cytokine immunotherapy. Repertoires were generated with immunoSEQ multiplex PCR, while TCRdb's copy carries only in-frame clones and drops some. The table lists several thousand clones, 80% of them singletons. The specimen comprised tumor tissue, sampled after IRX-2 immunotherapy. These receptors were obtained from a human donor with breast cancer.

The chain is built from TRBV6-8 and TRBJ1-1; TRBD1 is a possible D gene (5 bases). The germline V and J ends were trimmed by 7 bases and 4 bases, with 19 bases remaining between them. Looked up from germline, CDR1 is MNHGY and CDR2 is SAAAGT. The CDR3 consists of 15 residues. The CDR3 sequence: CASTLPRGGGTEAFF. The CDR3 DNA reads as TGTGCCAGCACCCTGCCGCGGGGCGGGGGCACTGAAGCTTTCTTT.

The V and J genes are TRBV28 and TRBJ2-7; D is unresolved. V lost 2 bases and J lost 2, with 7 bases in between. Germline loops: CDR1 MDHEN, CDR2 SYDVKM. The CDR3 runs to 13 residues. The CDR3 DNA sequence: TGTGCCAGCAGTTTAATACAAACCTACGAGCAGTACTTC. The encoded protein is CASSLIQTYEQYF.

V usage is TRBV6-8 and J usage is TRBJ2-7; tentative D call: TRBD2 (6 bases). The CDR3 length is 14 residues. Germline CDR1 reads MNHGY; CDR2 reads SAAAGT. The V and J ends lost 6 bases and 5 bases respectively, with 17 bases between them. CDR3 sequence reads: CASRPSGSGDEQYF. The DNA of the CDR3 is TGTGCCAGCAGGCCCTCGGGGTCGGGGGACGAGCAGTACTTC.

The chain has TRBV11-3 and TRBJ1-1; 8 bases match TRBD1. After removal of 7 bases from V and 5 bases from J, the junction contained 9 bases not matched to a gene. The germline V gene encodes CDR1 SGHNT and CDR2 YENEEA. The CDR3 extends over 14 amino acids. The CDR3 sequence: CASTPGQGRTEAFF. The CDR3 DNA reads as TGTGCCAGCACCCCAGGACAGGGAAGGACTGAAGCTTTCTTT.

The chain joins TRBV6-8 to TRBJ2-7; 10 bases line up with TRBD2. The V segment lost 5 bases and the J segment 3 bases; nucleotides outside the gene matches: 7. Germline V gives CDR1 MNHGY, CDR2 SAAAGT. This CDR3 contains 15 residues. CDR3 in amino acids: CASSRTSGVVYEQYF. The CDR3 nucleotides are TGTGCCAGCAGTCGTACTAGCGGGGTAGTCTACGAGCAGTACTTC.

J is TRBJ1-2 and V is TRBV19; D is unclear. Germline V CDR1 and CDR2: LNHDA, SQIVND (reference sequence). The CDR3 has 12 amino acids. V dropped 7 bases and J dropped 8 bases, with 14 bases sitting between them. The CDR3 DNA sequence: TGTGCCAGTACCGAAGGGCCATTAGGCTACACCTTC. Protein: CASTEGPLGYTF.

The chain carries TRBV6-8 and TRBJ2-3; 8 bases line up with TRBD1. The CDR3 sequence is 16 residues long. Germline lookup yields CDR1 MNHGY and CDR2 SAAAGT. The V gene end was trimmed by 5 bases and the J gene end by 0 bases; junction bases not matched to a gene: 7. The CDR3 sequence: CASSGRTGISTDTQYF. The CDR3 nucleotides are TGTGCCAGCAGTGGACGGACAGGGATAAGCACAGATACGCAGTATTTT.

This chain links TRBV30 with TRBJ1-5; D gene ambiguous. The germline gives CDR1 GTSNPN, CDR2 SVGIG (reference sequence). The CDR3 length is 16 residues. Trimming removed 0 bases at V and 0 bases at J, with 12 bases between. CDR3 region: CAWSVGRPGSNQPQHF. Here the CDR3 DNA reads TGTGCCTGGAGTGTAGGCCGACCGGGTAGCAATCAGCCCCAGCATTTT.

The DNA of the CDR3 is TGTGCCTGGAGTCTTAGGGACTCCACTGAAGCTTTCTTT. Protein product: CAWSLRDSTEAFF. The chain combines TRBV30 with TRBJ1-1, with D possibly TRBD1 on 5 matching bases. The CDR3 spans 13 residues. V was pared by 2 bases and J by 4 bases, with 11 bases between. Germline loops: CDR1 GTSNPN, CDR2 SVGIG (reference sequence).

The CDR3 DNA is TGTGCCTCCTCCACCGGCAACGATAACGGTCAGCCCCAGCATTTT. Translating gives CASSTGNDNGQPQHF. V gene TRBV6-8 combines with J gene TRBJ1-5; D gene uncertain. V gave up 11 bases and J gave up 6 bases, with 23 bases separating them. CDR3 length equals 15 residues. Germline CDR1 and CDR2: MNHGY and SAAAGT.

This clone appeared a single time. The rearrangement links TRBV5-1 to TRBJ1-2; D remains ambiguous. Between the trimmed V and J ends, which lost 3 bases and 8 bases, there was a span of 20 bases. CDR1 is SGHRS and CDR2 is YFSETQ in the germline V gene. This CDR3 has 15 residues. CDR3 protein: CASSYAGFLHKGYTF. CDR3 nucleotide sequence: TGCGCCAGCAGCTATGCCGGATTCCTCCACAAGGGCTACACCTTC.

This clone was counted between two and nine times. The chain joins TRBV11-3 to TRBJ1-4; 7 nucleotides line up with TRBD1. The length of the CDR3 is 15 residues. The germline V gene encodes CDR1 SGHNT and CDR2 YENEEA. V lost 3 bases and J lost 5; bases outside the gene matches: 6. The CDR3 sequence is CASSLFRGGNEKLFF. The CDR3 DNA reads TGTGCCAGCAGCTTGTTCAGGGGGGGAAATGAAAAACTGTTTTTT.

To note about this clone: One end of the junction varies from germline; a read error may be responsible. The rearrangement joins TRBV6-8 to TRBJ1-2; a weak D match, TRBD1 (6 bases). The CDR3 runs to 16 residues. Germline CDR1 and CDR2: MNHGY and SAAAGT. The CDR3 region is CAISVVPTGPDYGYTF. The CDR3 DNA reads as TGTGCCATCAGTGTAGTCCCGACAGGCCCAGACTATGGCTACACCTTC.

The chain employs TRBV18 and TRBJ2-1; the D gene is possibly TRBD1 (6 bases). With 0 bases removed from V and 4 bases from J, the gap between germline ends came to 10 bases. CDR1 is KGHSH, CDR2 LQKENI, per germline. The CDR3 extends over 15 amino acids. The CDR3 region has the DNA TGTGCCAGCTCACCACCAGGACAGATGTACAATGAGCAGTTCTTC. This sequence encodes CASSPPGQMYNEQFF.

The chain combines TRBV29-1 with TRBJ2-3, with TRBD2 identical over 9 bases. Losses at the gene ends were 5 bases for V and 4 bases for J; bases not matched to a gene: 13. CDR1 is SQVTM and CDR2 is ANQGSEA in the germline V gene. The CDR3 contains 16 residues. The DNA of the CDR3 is TGCAGCGTTAAACGAGCGGGGGGATGGGTCGCAGATACGCAGTATTTT. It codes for CSVKRAGGWVADTQYF.